This record covers a single TCR beta chain. Its antigen is currently unknown. The data were obtained in a study of siplizumab effects on memory and regulatory T cells. General study results and limits: The study found that mappable alloreactive CD4+ clones averaged roughly 70% Treg-derived with siplizumab and around 30% in controls. Sequences that were alloreactive and traceable to unstimulated CD4+ memory cells were significantly reduced by siplizumab.

Germline V lookup: CDR1 LNHNV, CDR2 YYDKDF (reference sequence). The CDR3 consists of 17 residues. V shed 0 bases, J shed 4 bases, and the junction held 11 bases outside the gene matches. Sequencing was performed with immunoSEQ multiplex PCR; in TCRdb, only in-frame clones are kept and a portion is missing. The sample consists of 5,500 to 7,500 clones, just over 60% of them appearing once. The TCR comes from a human donor in good health. The V call is TRBV15, the J call TRBJ1-2, with TRBD1 matching over 7 bases. The specimen sequenced was effector memory CD8+ T cells sorted from blood. Sample subset: unstimulated CD8+ effector memory T cells. CDR3 bases: TGTGCCACCAGCAGAGATAAGGGGGCCAGAACCCTCTATGGCTACACCTTC. It specifies CATSRDKGARTLYGYTF.